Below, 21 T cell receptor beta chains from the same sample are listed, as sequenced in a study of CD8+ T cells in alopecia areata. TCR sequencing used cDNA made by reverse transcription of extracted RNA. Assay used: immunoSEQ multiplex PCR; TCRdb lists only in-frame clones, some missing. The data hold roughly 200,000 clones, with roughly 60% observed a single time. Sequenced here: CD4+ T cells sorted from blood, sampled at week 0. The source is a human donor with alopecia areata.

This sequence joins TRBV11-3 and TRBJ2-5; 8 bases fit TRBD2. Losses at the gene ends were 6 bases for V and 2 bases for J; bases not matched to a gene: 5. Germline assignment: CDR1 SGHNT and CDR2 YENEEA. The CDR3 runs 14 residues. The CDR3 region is CASSRSGAQETQYF. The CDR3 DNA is TGTGCCAGCAGTCGTAGCGGGGCACAAGAGACCCAGTACTTC.

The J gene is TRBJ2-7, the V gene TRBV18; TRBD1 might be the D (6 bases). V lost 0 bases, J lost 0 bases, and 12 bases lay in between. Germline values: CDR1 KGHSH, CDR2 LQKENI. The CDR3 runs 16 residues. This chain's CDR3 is CASSPPTGNRSYEQYF. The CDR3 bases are TGTGCCAGCTCACCACCGACAGGTAATCGCTCCTACGAGCAGTACTTC.

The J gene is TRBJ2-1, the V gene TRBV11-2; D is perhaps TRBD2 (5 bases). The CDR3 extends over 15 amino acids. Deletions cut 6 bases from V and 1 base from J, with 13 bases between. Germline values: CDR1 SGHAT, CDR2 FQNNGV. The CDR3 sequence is CASRSKWESYNEQFF. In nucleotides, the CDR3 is TGTGCCAGCAGATCAAAATGGGAGTCCTACAATGAGCAGTTCTTC.

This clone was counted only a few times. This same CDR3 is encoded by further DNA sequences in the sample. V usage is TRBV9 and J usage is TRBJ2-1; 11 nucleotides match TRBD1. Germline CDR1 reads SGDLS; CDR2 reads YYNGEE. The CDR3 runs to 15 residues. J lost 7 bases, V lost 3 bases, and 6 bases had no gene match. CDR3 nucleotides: TGTGCCAGCAGCGAACGGGACAGGGGGAGGAATGAGCAGTTCTTC. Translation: CASSERDRGRNEQFF.

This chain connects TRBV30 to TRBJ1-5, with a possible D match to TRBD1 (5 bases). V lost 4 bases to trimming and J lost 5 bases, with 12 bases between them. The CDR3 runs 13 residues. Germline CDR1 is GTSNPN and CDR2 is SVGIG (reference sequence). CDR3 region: CAWTLGGDQPQHF. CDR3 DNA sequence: TGTGCCTGGACCCTTGGGGGGGATCAGCCCCAGCATTTT.

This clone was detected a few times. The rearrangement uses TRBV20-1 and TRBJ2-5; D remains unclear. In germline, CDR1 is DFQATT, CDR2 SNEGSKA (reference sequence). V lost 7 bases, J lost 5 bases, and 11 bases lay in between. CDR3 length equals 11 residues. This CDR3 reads CSGRLGETQYF. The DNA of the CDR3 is TGCAGTGGGCGACTTGGGGAGACCCAGTACTTC.

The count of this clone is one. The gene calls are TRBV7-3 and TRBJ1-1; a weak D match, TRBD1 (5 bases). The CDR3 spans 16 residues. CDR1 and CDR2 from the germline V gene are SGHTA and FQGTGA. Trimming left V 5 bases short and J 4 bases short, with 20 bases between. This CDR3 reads CASSPNPGGMSTEAFF. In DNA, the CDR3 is TGTGCCAGCAGCCCAAATCCCGGGGGGATGAGCACTGAAGCTTTCTTT. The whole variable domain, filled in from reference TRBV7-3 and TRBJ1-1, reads GAGVSQTPSNKVTEKGKYVELRCDPISGHTALYWYRQSLGQGPEFLIYFQGTGAADDSGLPNDRFFAVRPEGSVSTLKIQRTERGDSAVYLCASSPNPGGMSTEAFFGQGTRLTVV.

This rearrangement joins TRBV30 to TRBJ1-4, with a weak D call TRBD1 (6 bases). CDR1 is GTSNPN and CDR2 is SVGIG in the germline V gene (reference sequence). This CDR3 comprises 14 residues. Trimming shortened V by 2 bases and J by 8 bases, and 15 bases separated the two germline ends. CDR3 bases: TGTGCCTGGAGTCAGGGGATGGGTGGGGAAAAACTGTTTTTT. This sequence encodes CAWSQGMGGEKLFF.

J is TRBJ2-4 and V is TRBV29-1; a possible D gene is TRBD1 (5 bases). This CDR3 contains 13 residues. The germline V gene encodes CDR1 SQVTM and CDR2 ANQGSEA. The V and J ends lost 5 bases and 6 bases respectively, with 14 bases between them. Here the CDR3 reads CSVRGRAANIQYF. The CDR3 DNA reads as TGCAGCGTTCGTGGCAGGGCCGCAAACATTCAGTACTTC. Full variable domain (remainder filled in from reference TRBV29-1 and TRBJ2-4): SAVISQKPSRDICQRGTSLTIQCQVDSQVTMMFWYRQQPGQSLTLIATANQGSEATYESGFVIDKFPISRPNLTFSTLTVSNMSPEDSSIYLCSVRGRAANIQYFGAGTRLSVL.

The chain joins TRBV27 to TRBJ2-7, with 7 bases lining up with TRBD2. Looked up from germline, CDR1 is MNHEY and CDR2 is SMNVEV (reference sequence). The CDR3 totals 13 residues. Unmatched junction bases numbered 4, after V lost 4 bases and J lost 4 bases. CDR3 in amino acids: CASSYQRGYEQYF. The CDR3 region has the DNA TGTGCCAGCAGTTACCAGCGGGGTTACGAGCAGTACTTC.

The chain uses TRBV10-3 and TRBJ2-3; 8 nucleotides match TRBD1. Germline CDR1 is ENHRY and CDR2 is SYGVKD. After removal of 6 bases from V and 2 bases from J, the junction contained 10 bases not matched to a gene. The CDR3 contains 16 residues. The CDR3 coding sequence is TGTGCCATCAGGGACCAGGGGGCGGAAGTCACAGATACGCAGTATTTT. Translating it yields CAIRDQGAEVTDTQYF.

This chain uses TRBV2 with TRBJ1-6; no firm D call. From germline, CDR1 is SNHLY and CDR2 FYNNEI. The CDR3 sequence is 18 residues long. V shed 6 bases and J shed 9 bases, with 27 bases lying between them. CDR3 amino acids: CASSFNLDVRTAGSPLHF. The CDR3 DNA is TGTGCCAGCAGCTTTAACTTGGACGTAAGGACGGCGGGTTCACCCCTCCACTTT. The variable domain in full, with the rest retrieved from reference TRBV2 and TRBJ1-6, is EPEVTQTPSHQVTQMGQEVILRCVPISNHLYFYWYRQILGQKVEFLVSFYNNEISEKSEIFDDQFSVERPDGSNFTLKIRSTKLEDSAMYFCASSFNLDVRTAGSPLHFGNGTRLTVT.

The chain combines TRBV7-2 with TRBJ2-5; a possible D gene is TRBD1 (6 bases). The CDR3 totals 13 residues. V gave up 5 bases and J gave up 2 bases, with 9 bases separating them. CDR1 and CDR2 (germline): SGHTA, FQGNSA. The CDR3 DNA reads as TGTGCCAGCAGCGCCACAGGGCAAGAGACCCAGTACTTC. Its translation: CASSATGQETQYF.

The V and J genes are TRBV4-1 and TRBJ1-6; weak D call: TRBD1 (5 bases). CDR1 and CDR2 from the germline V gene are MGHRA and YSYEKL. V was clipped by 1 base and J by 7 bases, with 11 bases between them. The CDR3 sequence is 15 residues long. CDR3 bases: TGCGCCAGCAGCCAAGTCCAGGGAGGAAATTCACCCCTCCACTTT. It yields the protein CASSQVQGGNSPLHF.

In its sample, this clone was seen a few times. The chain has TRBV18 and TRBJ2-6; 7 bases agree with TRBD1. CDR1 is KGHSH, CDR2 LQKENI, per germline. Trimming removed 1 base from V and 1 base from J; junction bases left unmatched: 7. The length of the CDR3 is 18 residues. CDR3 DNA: TGTGCCAGCTCACCACTATCCGGGACAGCATCTGGGGCCAACGTCCTGACTTTC. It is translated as CASSPLSGTASGANVLTF.

CDR3 nucleotides: TGTGCCATCAGTGGTACAGGGGGCGCAGAGCAGTTCTTC. This sequence encodes CAISGTGGAEQFF. The rearrangement links TRBV10-3 to TRBJ2-1; 9 nucleotides match TRBD1. The ends lost 4 bases at V and 10 bases at J; junction bases unmatched: 5. Germline CDR1 is ENHRY and CDR2 is SYGVKD. The CDR3 covers 13 residues.

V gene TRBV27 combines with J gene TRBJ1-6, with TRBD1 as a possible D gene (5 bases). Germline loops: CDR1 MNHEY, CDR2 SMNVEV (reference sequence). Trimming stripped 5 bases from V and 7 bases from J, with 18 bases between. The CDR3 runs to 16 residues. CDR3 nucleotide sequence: TGTGCCAGCAGTCCGGAGAGGGGCACCTGGAATTCACCCCTCCACTTT. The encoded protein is CASSPERGTWNSPLHF.

The chain's CDR3 is CSVLVRGGESYGYTF. CDR3 coding DNA: TGCAGCGTTTTAGTCCGCGGGGGCGAAAGCTATGGCTACACCTTC. The genes are TRBV29-1 and TRBJ1-2, with D perhaps matching TRBD1 (6 bases). V dropped 5 bases and J dropped 4 bases, with 20 bases sitting between them. This CDR3 contains 15 residues. Germline V gene lookup returns CDR1 SQVTM and CDR2 ANQGSEA.

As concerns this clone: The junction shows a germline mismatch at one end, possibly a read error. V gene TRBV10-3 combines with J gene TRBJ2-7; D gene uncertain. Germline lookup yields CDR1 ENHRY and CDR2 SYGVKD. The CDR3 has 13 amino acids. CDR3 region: CAISEYETNTAFF. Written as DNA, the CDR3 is TGTGCCATCAGTGAGTACGAAACGAACACGGCCTTCTTC.

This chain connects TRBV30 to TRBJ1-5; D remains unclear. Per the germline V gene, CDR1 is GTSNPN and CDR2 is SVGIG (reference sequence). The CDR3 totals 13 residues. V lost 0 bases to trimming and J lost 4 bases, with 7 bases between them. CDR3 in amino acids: CAWSVARNQPQHF. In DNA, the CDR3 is TGTGCCTGGAGTGTAGCCCGAAATCAGCCCCAGCATTTT.

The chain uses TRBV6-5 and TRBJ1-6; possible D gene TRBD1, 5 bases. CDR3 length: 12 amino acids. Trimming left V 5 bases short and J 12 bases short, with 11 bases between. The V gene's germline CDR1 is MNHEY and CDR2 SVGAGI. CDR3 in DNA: TGTGCCAGCAGTGAGAGGGGTTTACCCCTCCACTTT. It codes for CASSERGLPLHF.